This TCR beta chain was sequenced in a study of control samples from healthy donors and cancer patients. The CDR3 runs to 13 residues. The V and J ends lost 3 bases and 4 bases, in that order; junction bases with no gene match: 1. Using immunoSEQ multiplex PCR, the repertoire was profiled, and TCRdb retains in-frame clones only, with some absent. The table lists fewer than 90,000 clones, over 75% of them singletons. V is TRBV12-3 or TRBV12-4 and J is TRBJ2-5; 8 positions agree with TRBD1. Sequencing input: blood. The clonotype originates from a man aged 45-65 years in good health. The CDR3 loop is CASSFTGGETQYF. As DNA, the CDR3 is TGTGCCAGCAGTTTTACAGGGGGAGAGACCCAGTACTTC.